Each of the 30 T cell receptor beta chains below was sequenced from the same sample in a study of T cell clonotyping in hematopoietic cell transplantation (dated by TCRdb to the early 2020s). Interpreted using the paper, the time point label stands for: recipient sample about 28 days before transplant, after cytoreduction. The method was the immunoSEQ multiplex PCR assay. The table comes from immuneACCESS by way of TCRdb, which keeps in-frame sequences with V and J called. Part of the clones is missing from these tables; in studies checked, under half for an unresolved V gene and the rest for unknown reasons. The sample table records fewer than 100,000 clones; approximately 95% of these occur just once. The ten biggest clones cover around 1.7% of the sample. Sequencing used peripheral blood mononuclear cells, obtained before stem cell transplant. These receptors originate from a woman between 50 and 59 years old with acute myeloid leukemia. Some clones in this sample may be carry-over from other donors' samples.

Details on this clone: The sample carries other DNA sequences with the same CDR3. The chain links TRBV6-1 to TRBJ2-7; tentative D call: TRBD2 (6 bases). Trimming took off 8 bases at V and 3 bases at J, with 17 bases between the two ends. CDR3 length equals 14 residues. Per the germline V gene, CDR1 is MNHNS and CDR2 is SASEGT. The DNA for the CDR3 is TGTGCCAGCGGGGTCGGGGCGGGAAGCTACGAGCAGTACTTC. Encoded protein: CASGVGAGSYEQYF.

The chain employs TRBV18 and TRBJ1-5; D gene uncertain. Germline values: CDR1 KGHSH, CDR2 LQKENI. With 5 bases removed from V and 0 bases from J, the gap between germline ends came to 11 bases. The CDR3 extends over 15 amino acids. DNA for the CDR3: TGTGCCAGCTCAAATAGGGCAAGTAGCAATCAGCCCCAGCATTTT. It codes for CASSNRASSNQPQHF.

The CDR3 DNA reads TGTGCCTGGAGTGACAGGGGTGGCCGGCCCCAGCATTTT. It specifies CAWSDRGGRPQHF. V is TRBV30 and J is TRBJ1-5; 7 bases are a match to TRBD1. In germline, CDR1 is GTSNPN, CDR2 SVGIG (reference sequence). The CDR3 contains 13 residues. The V gene end was trimmed by 1 base and the J gene end by 9 bases; junction bases not matched to a gene: 6.

The chain links TRBV5-8 to TRBJ2-1; D ambiguous. The CDR3 has 12 residues. The V end lost 0 bases, the J end lost 12 bases, and 10 bases lay between the germline ends. Per the germline V gene, CDR1 is SGHTS and CDR2 is YDEGEE. The DNA of the CDR3 is TGTGCCAGCAGCTTGGGGCGTTTTGTGCAGTTCTTC. This gives the protein CASSLGRFVQFF.

The rearrangement links TRBV30 to TRBJ2-7; 8 nucleotides align to TRBD1. V was clipped by 5 bases and J by 2 bases; unmatched bases: 11. The CDR3 spans 15 residues. Per germline, CDR1 GTSNPN and CDR2 SVGIG (reference sequence). The CDR3 DNA sequence: TGTGCCTGGGAACGGACAGGGAAGTCCCCCTACGAGCAGTACTTC. Translated, it gives CAWERTGKSPYEQYF. Based on the CDR3 plus reference TRBV30 and TRBJ2-7, the full variable domain is SQTIHQWPATLVQPVGSPLSLECTVEGTSNPNLYWYRQAAGRGLQLLFYSVGIGQISSEVPQNLSASRPQDRQFILSSKKLLLSDSGFYLCAWERTGKSPYEQYFGPGTRLTVT.

This clone was recorded a few times. The rearrangement joins TRBV5-1 to TRBJ2-1, with TRBD1 matching over 9 bases. CDR1 is SGHRS, CDR2 YFSETQ, per germline. CDR3 length equals 15 residues. V was pared by 1 base and J by 3 bases, with 2 bases of the junction left unmatched. The CDR3: CASSLTGGIYNEQFF. CDR3 DNA: TGCGCCAGCAGCTTGACAGGGGGCATCTACAATGAGCAGTTCTTC.

This chain connects TRBV6-6 to TRBJ1-5; D ambiguous. V lost 4 bases, J lost 6 bases, and 10 bases lay in between. Germline loops: CDR1 MNHNY, CDR2 SVGAGI (reference sequence). This CDR3 is built from 13 residues. This CDR3 reads CASSSPEFQPQHF. CDR3 nucleotides: TGTGCCAGCAGTTCCCCCGAGTTTCAGCCCCAGCATTTT.

The chain combines TRBV28 with TRBJ2-3, with D hard to call. V gave up 6 bases and J gave up 1 base, with 5 bases separating them. The CDR3 contains 12 residues. CDR1 and CDR2 (germline): MDHEN, SYDVKM. The CDR3 protein is CASRDGTDTQYF. CDR3 bases: TGTGCCAGCAGGGACGGCACAGATACGCAGTATTTT.

V is TRBV4-1 and J is TRBJ2-4; perhaps TRBD1 as D (6 bases). Germline V gene data show CDR1 as MGHRA and CDR2 as YSYEKL. The CDR3 spans 14 residues. Trimming removed 5 bases from V and 0 bases from J, with 8 bases in between. In DNA form, the CDR3 reads TGCGCCAGCAGCGGGACACAAGCCAAAAACATTCAGTACTTC. Amino acids: CASSGTQAKNIQYF.

The chain carries TRBV27 and TRBJ1-3; D not certain. CDR3 length equals 16 residues. Looked up from germline, CDR1 is MNHEY and CDR2 is SMNVEV (reference sequence). With 8 bases removed from V and 0 bases from J, the gap between germline ends came to 17 bases. CDR3 region: CASRASGLRSGNTIYF. CDR3 bases: TGTGCCAGCCGAGCGTCCGGGCTTCGCTCTGGAAACACCATATATTTT.

This chain joins TRBV6-1 and TRBJ2-7; a possible D gene is TRBD2 (5 bases). Trimming shortened V by 11 bases and J by 0 bases, and 14 bases separated the two germline ends. Germline V gives CDR1 MNHNS, CDR2 SASEGT. The CDR3 is 13 amino acids. CDR3: CAVERLTSYEQYF. CDR3 bases: TGTGCCGTCGAGCGGTTGACCTCCTACGAGCAGTACTTC.

As to this clone: It is unclear where the CDR3 begins or ends on the DNA, so no DNA is shown, and the CDR3 is as TCRdb lists it. This sequence joins TRBV19 and TRBJ1-2. Germline CDR1 and CDR2: LNHDA and SQIVND (reference sequence). The CDR3 has 15 residues if both end residues are counted. CDR3 in amino acids: CASSILAEAGYGYTF.

The chain has TRBV7-3 and TRBJ2-7, with D possibly TRBD2 on 6 matching bases. The germline gives CDR1 SGHTA, CDR2 FQGTGA. This CDR3 has 15 amino acids. Trimming left V 0 bases short and J 0 bases short, with 9 bases between. In DNA form, the CDR3 reads TGTGCCAGCAGCTTAACGGTCGGGAGCTCCTACGAGCAGTACTTC. It is translated as CASSLTVGSSYEQYF.

This chain uses TRBV19 with TRBJ1-4, with TRBD1 as a possible D gene (6 bases). CDR3 length: 14 residues. Per germline, CDR1 LNHDA and CDR2 SQIVND (reference sequence). V shed 7 bases and J shed 4 bases, with 13 bases lying between them. CDR3 sequence (DNA): TGTGCCAGTACCCTGACAGGACTTAATGAAAAACTGTTTTTT. It is translated as CASTLTGLNEKLFF. The entire variable domain, with the rest obtained from reference TRBV19 and TRBJ1-4, is as follows: DGGITQSPKYLFRKEGQNVTLSCEQNLNHDAMYWYRQDPGQGLRLIYYSQIVNDFQKGDIAEGYSVSREKKESFPLTVTSAQKNPTAFYLCASTLTGLNEKLFFGSGTQLSVL.

This clone was recorded once. The gene calls are TRBV7-8 and TRBJ1-1, with no clear D. Per the germline V gene, CDR1 is SGHVS and CDR2 is FQNEAQ. The germline V and J ends were trimmed by 2 bases and 0 bases, with 4 bases remaining between them. The length of the CDR3 is 13 residues. The DNA of the CDR3 is TGTGCCAGCAGCTTACGCATGAACACTGAAGCTTTCTTT. Its translation is CASSLRMNTEAFF.

V is TRBV20-1 and J is TRBJ1-3; the D is unclear. This CDR3 spans 11 amino acids. The V gene's germline CDR1 is DFQATT and CDR2 SNEGSKA (reference sequence). V shed 0 bases and J shed 8 bases, with 5 bases lying between them. CDR3 coding DNA: TGCAGTGCTAGAGATGGGGACACCATATATTTT. Translation gives CSARDGDTIYF.

This rearrangement joins TRBV28 to TRBJ2-3; unclear D gene. Germline V gene sequence: CDR1 MDHEN, CDR2 SYDVKM. This CDR3 spans 14 amino acids. The germline V and J ends were trimmed by 5 bases and 5 bases, with 14 bases remaining between them. Here the CDR3 DNA reads TGTGCCAGCAGTCTCTCCTATAGTGGAGATACGCAGTATTTT. Its translation is CASSLSYSGDTQYF. Combining the CDR3 with reference TRBV28 and TRBJ2-3 gives the whole variable domain DVKVTQSSRYLVKRTGEKVFLECVQDMDHENMFWYRQDPGLGLRLIYFSYDVKMKEKGDIPEGYSVSREKKERFSLILESASTNQTSMYLCASSLSYSGDTQYFGPGTRLTVL.

The chain carries TRBV28 and TRBJ1-4; D is unclear. Trimming took 5 bases from V and 5 from J, leaving 6 bases between them. The germline V gene has CDR1 MDHEN and CDR2 SYDVKM. This CDR3 region has 12 residues. The CDR3 spells CASSAWNEKLFF. CDR3 bases: TGTGCCAGCAGTGCCTGGAATGAAAAACTGTTTTTT.

The gene calls are TRBV2 and TRBJ2-7, with 7 bases fitting TRBD2. CDR1 SNHLY and CDR2 FYNNEI come from the germline V gene. The CDR3 contains 14 residues. With V trimmed by 10 bases and J by 0 bases, 9 bases remained unmatched. The CDR3 here is CATLGLAASYEQYF. The CDR3 nucleotides are TGTGCCACCCTTGGGCTAGCGGCCTCCTACGAGCAGTACTTC.

This chain uses TRBV5-1 with TRBJ1-2; D perhaps matches TRBD1 (6 bases). Between the trimmed V and J ends, which lost 4 bases and 2 bases, there was a span of 9 bases. The germline CDR1 and CDR2 sequences are SGHRS and YFSETQ. This CDR3 is built from 13 residues. The CDR3 is CASSLGQNYGYTF. CDR3 in DNA: TGCGCCAGCAGCCTGGGACAAAACTATGGCTACACCTTC.

The chain recombines TRBV7-8 with TRBJ1-1; TRBD1 matches 7 bases. After removal of 2 bases from V and 7 bases from J, the junction contained 7 bases not matched to a gene. There are 14 residues in the CDR3. CDR1 is SGHVS, CDR2 FQNEAQ, per germline. This chain's CDR3 is CASSLKGAKSEAFF. The CDR3 DNA sequence: TGTGCCAGCAGCTTAAAGGGGGCGAAGAGTGAAGCTTTCTTT.

The gene calls are TRBV19 and TRBJ2-7; 7 nucleotides align to TRBD2. The CDR3 loop spans 13 amino acids. Trimming removed 8 bases from V and 4 bases from J; junction bases left unmatched: 8. From germline, CDR1 is LNHDA and CDR2 SQIVND (reference sequence). The CDR3 sequence is CASSSGTKYEQYF. The CDR3 DNA reads TGTGCCAGTTCGTCCGGGACTAAATACGAGCAGTACTTC.

The chain uses TRBV6-1 and TRBJ1-5; no clear D gene. Trimming took off 8 bases at V and 4 bases at J, with 12 bases between the two ends. Per germline, CDR1 MNHNS and CDR2 SASEGT. The CDR3 loop spans 13 amino acids. The CDR3 sequence: CASLRRANQPQHF. The CDR3 bases are TGTGCCAGCCTTCGGAGGGCGAATCAGCCCCAGCATTTT.

V and J are TRBV28 and TRBJ1-5; D not resolved. CDR1 and CDR2 from the germline V gene are MDHEN and SYDVKM. The CDR3 covers 17 residues. Trimming took off 8 bases at V and 3 bases at J, with 23 bases between the two ends. CDR3 coding DNA: TGTGCCAGCTTGGCAGCGAGCCAACGTTTGTCCAATCAGCCCCAGCATTTT. This codes for CASLAASQRLSNQPQHF.

This clone was detected once. The rearrangement joins TRBV5-1 to TRBJ1-6; D is possibly TRBD1 (5 bases). The CDR3 is 14 amino acids. Germline loops: CDR1 SGHRS, CDR2 YFSETQ. V lost 5 bases to trimming and J lost 4 bases, with 10 bases between them. The CDR3: CASSKQDYNSPLHF. CDR3 sequence (DNA): TGCGCCAGCAGTAAACAGGATTATAATTCACCCCTCCACTTT.

The J gene is TRBJ2-1, the V gene TRBV5-1; D may be TRBD2 (7 bases). This CDR3 contains 15 residues. From germline, CDR1 is SGHRS and CDR2 YFSETQ. V lost 0 bases, J lost 4 bases, and 11 bases lay in between. The CDR3, as DNA: TGCGCCAGCAGCTTGGTCGGGGGGCCATACAATGAGCAGTTCTTC. The encoded protein is CASSLVGGPYNEQFF.

The chain recombines TRBV23-1 with TRBJ1-2; no definite D call. TRBV23-1 is an open reading frame, and its role is uncertain. Trimming removed 4 bases at V and 4 bases at J, with 22 bases between. This CDR3 region has 17 residues. CDR3 sequence reads: CASSRYLTGELSYGYTF. CDR3 sequence (DNA): TGCGCCAGCAGTCGATATCTAACCGGGGAACTAAGCTATGGCTACACCTTC.

The rearrangement joins TRBV29-1 to TRBJ1-3; the match to TRBD1 covers 7 bases. CDR3 size: 15 residues. Germline values: CDR1 SQVTM, CDR2 ANQGSEA. V lost 4 bases, J lost 0 bases, and 6 bases stayed unmatched. DNA of the CDR3: TGCAGCGTTGTTCAGGGGGGTGGCTCTGGAAACACCATATATTTT. The encoded protein is CSVVQGGGSGNTIYF.

The CDR3 DNA reads TGTGCCAGCAGTTTAACCGCAGGGGGCTACGAGCAGTACTTC. Translated, it gives CASSLTAGGYEQYF. The genes are TRBV27 and TRBJ2-7; 7 bases match TRBD1. CDR1 MNHEY and CDR2 SMNVEV come from the germline V gene (reference sequence). The CDR3 length is 14 residues. With 2 bases clipped from V and 3 bases from J, the junction kept 4 bases outside the gene matches.

The chain carries TRBV9 and TRBJ1-5; possibly TRBD1 for D (6 bases). CDR1 is SGDLS, CDR2 YYNGEE, per germline. The CDR3 is 15 amino acids. V gave up 0 bases and J gave up 1 base, with 8 bases separating them. CDR3 sequence (DNA): TGTGCCAGCAGCGTAGACGGGGGCAGCAATCAGCCCCAGCATTTT. Translated: CASSVDGGSNQPQHF.